This entry lists 15 T cell receptor beta chains sequenced from one sample in a study of cytomegalovirus exposure and HLA in healthy donors. Primers for the PCR totalled 60 Vbeta and 13 Jbeta. The assay was immunoSEQ multiplex PCR, and TCRdb's table has in-frame clones only and misses some. Altogether about 170,000 clones are present, 80% being singletons, with the ten largest covering 1%. Sequenced: PBMCs. These receptors came from a woman in her 50s in good health and CMV-seropositive.

With respect to this clone: At one end, the junction sequence differs from germline, possibly due to a read error. This chain joins TRBV7-9 and TRBJ1-2; D is unresolved. There are 12 residues in the CDR3. Germline CDR1 SEHNR, CDR2 FQNEAQ (reference sequence). CDR3 in DNA: TGTTCCAGCAGCTTAGTCGGGAATGGCTACACCTTC. It yields the protein CSSSLVGNGYTF.

The chain links TRBV10-3 to TRBJ1-1; 11 bases fit TRBD1. Germline V gene sequence: CDR1 ENHRY, CDR2 SYGVKD. The CDR3 has 14 residues. V shed 3 bases and J 6 bases; nucleotides not matched to a gene: 3. The CDR3 region has the DNA TGTGCCATCAGTGAAGCGGGACAGGGGGCTGAAGCTTTCTTT. This gives the protein CAISEAGQGAEAFF.

Of note for this clone: The conserved closing phenylalanine or tryptophan is absent in this CDR3, likely reflecting a read error. The gene calls are TRBV9 and TRBJ2-3; D call uncertain. V shed 5 bases and J shed 0 bases, with 4 bases lying between them. The length of the CDR3 is 12 residues. In germline, CDR1 is SGDLS, CDR2 YYNGEE. The CDR3 region is CASSPSTDTQYL. The DNA of the CDR3 is TGTGCCAGCAGTCCCAGCACAGATACGCAGTATCTT.

The rearrangement links TRBV28 to TRBJ2-7; TRBD1 agrees at 8 bases. Losses at the gene ends were 5 bases for V and 4 bases for J; bases not matched to a gene: 7. This CDR3 contains 14 residues. CDR1 MDHEN and CDR2 SYDVKM come from the germline V gene. CDR3 in amino acids: CASSKNRGVYEQYF. The CDR3 DNA is TGTGCCAGCAGTAAGAACAGGGGGGTTTACGAGCAGTACTTC. Full variable domain (outside the CDR3, taken from reference TRBV28 and TRBJ2-7): DVKVTQSSRYLVKRTGEKVFLECVQDMDHENMFWYRQDPGLGLRLIYFSYDVKMKEKGDIPEGYSVSREKKERFSLILESASTNQTSMYLCASSKNRGVYEQYFGPGTRLTVT.

The V and J genes are TRBV4-3 and TRBJ1-1, with D unclear. V lost 0 bases and J lost 2, with 10 bases in between. CDR3 length equals 15 residues. CDR1 and CDR2 (germline): LGHNA, YSLEER. DNA of the CDR3: TGCGCCAGCAGCCAAGATGGCAGGCTTAACACTGAAGCTTTCTTT. Encoded protein: CASSQDGRLNTEAFF.

The rearrangement links TRBV12-5 to TRBJ1-1, with TRBD1 matching over 7 bases. The CDR3 runs 13 residues. In germline, CDR1 is LGHNT, CDR2 FRNRAP. V shed 1 base, J shed 7 bases, and the junction held 3 bases outside the gene matches. CDR3 sequence (DNA): TGTGCTAGTGGTTTGGACAGGGGTTTTGAAGCTTTCTTT. Its translation: CASGLDRGFEAFF.

This clone came up a few times. At one end the junction does not follow the germline gene, possibly because of a read error. The chain has TRBV7-9 and TRBJ2-7; D is possibly TRBD1 (6 bases). CDR3 length: 15 amino acids. The germline V gene encodes CDR1 SEHNR and CDR2 FQNEAQ (reference sequence). CDR3 nucleotides: TGTTCCAGCAGCCCCCTCCGGACAGTAAACGCCGAGCAGTACTTC. Amino acid sequence: CSSSPLRTVNAEQYF.

This clone was counted only a few times. This rearrangement joins TRBV28 to TRBJ2-1; 7 nucleotides align to TRBD2. Germline CDR1 MDHEN, CDR2 SYDVKM. CDR3 length: 16 amino acids. The junction had 12 bases not matched to a gene; V was cut back by 7 bases and J by 3 bases. The CDR3 is CASTSLSGDRYNEQFF. Here the CDR3 DNA reads TGTGCCAGCACATCCCTCAGCGGGGACCGCTACAATGAGCAGTTCTTC.

This rearrangement joins TRBV5-4 to TRBJ2-5; TRBD1 agrees at 7 bases. This CDR3 contains 12 residues. CDR1 SGHNT and CDR2 YYREEE come from the germline V gene (reference sequence). J was trimmed by 13 bases and V by 5 bases; bases with no gene match: 11. In DNA, the CDR3 is TGTGCCAGCAGGGTAAGACAGGGCCGGTTGTACTTC. Its protein is CASRVRQGRLYF.

V is TRBV21-1 and J is TRBJ2-5; the table's D gene call, TRBD1, was not cross checked with the DNA. TRBV21-1 represents a pseudogene. The CDR3 covers 15 residues. The CDR3 nucleotides are TGTGCCAGCAGCAAGGGGACAGAACTCGTTGAGACCCAGTACTTC. This sequence encodes CASSKGTELVETQYF.

The V gene is TRBV4-3, the J gene TRBJ1-6; tentatively, D is TRBD1 (5 bases). Between the trimmed V and J ends, which lost 4 bases and 0 bases, there was a span of 10 bases. In germline, CDR1 is LGHNA, CDR2 YSLEER. CDR3 size: 16 residues. CDR3 sequence: CASSPYRSSYNSPLHF. CDR3 nucleotides: TGCGCCAGCAGCCCCTACAGGAGCTCCTATAATTCACCCCTCCACTTT.

V and J are TRBV5-5 and TRBJ1-6; D is perhaps TRBD1 (5 bases). The germline V gene has CDR1 SGHKS and CDR2 YYEKEE (reference sequence). The germline V and J ends were trimmed by 4 bases and 6 bases, with 20 bases remaining between them. The CDR3 covers 17 residues. CDR3 nucleotides: TGTGCCAGCAGCCCCGGCCCCCAGGGATCGGTTAATTCACCCCTCCACTTT. Amino acid sequence: CASSPGPQGSVNSPLHF.

The chain is built from TRBV11-3 and TRBJ1-1; D is unresolved. Germline loops: CDR1 SGHNT, CDR2 YENEEA. Trimming stripped 4 bases from V and 0 bases from J, with 6 bases between. The length of the CDR3 is 13 residues. The CDR3 DNA is TGTGCCAGCAGCTACGGAGTGAACACTGAAGCTTTCTTT. Protein: CASSYGVNTEAFF.

The chain uses TRBV11-2 and TRBJ2-1; 8 bases align to TRBD2. The CDR3 is 14 amino acids. With 7 bases clipped from V and 10 bases from J, the junction kept 12 bases outside the gene matches. Germline lookup yields CDR1 SGHAT and CDR2 FQNNGV. For the CDR3, the DNA is TGTGCCAGCAACGCGGGAGGTCCGCCTTTCGAGCAGTTCTTC. Protein sequence: CASNAGGPPFEQFF.

This clone has a handful of counts. The rearrangement uses TRBV19 and TRBJ2-4; D not certain. Trimming pared 6 bases from V and 6 bases from J, leaving 15 bases between. CDR1 is LNHDA, CDR2 SQIVND, per germline (reference sequence). The CDR3 runs 14 residues. DNA of the CDR3: TGTGCCAGTAGAGACTTCTTGAGTGGAAACATTCAGTACTTC. Its protein is CASRDFLSGNIQYF.